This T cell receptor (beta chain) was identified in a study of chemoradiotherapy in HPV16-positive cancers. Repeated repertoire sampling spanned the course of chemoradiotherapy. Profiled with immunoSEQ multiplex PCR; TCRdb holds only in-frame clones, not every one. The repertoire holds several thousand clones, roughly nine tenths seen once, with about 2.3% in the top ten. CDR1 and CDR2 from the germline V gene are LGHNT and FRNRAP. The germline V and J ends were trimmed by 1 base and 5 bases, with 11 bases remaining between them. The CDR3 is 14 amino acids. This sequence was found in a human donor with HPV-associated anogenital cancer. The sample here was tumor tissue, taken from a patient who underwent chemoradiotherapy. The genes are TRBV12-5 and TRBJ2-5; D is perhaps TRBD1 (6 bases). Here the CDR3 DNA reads TGTGCTAGTGGTTTGGGGGGGCCCCGGGAGACCCAGTACTTC. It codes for CASGLGGPRETQYF.